Below are 24 T cell receptor beta chains sequenced from a single sample in a study of beta chain features in type 1 diabetes. Their antigens are not known. Broader study findings: Type 1 diabetes patients had TCRB CDR3s that were shorter (moderately but significantly so) in all four CD4+ subsets.

TCRB transcripts that were expressed got sequenced, as all of the isolated RNA had been reverse transcribed. Clones were read by immunoSEQ multiplex PCR, and TCRdb kept only the in-frame ones, dropping some. The sample consists of some 370,000 clones, roughly a tenth of them appearing once. Sequencing was carried out using central memory CD4+ T cells from blood. Receptor source: a man aged 30 to 39 with type 1 diabetes.

This clone has at least ten counts. The genes are TRBV14 and TRBJ2-5; possibly TRBD1 for D (6 bases). V gave up 6 bases and J gave up 7 bases, with 15 bases separating them. Germline V gene lookup returns CDR1 SGHDN and CDR2 FVKESK. The CDR3 totals 13 residues. This CDR3 reads CASRAEGVGTQYF. In nucleotides, the CDR3 is TGTGCCAGCAGAGCTGAGGGGGTCGGGACCCAGTACTTC.

This chain uses TRBV30 with TRBJ2-1; 7 bases map to TRBD1. Unmatched junction bases numbered 16, after V lost 7 bases and J lost 4 bases. The CDR3 runs to 16 residues. Per the germline V gene, CDR1 is GTSNPN and CDR2 is SVGIG (reference sequence). The DNA for the CDR3 is TGTGCCTTACAGGGGCCCCAAGCCCTAATTTACAATGAGCAGTTCTTC. Translating gives CALQGPQALIYNEQFF.

This clone turned up a few times. The chain has TRBV28 and TRBJ1-2; the D gene is possibly TRBD1 (5 bases). V lost 2 bases and J 7 bases, leaving 14 bases between the germline ends. Per the germline V gene, CDR1 is MDHEN and CDR2 is SYDVKM. The CDR3 consists of 14 residues. The CDR3 protein is CASSLPDRKGGYTF. The DNA of the CDR3 is TGTGCCAGCAGTTTACCCGACAGAAAAGGTGGCTACACCTTC.

This clone was observed a handful of times. This chain connects TRBV2 to TRBJ2-3; unclear D gene. CDR1 is SNHLY and CDR2 is FYNNEI in the germline V gene. CDR3 length equals 14 residues. Between the trimmed V and J ends, which lost 6 bases and 6 bases, there was a span of 16 bases. CDR3 in amino acids: CASRATPLRDTQYF. The CDR3 nucleotides are TGTGCCAGCAGGGCGACCCCGTTAAGGGATACGCAGTATTTT.

Comment on this clone: Other DNA sequences in the same sample also yield this CDR3. The V call is TRBV9, the J call TRBJ1-3; D is unclear. Per germline, CDR1 SGDLS and CDR2 YYNGEE. The CDR3 spans 13 residues. V lost 1 base, J lost 4 bases, and 6 bases lay in between. As DNA, the CDR3 is TGTGCCAGCAGCGTACCCCAAGGAAACACCATATATTTT. Encoded protein: CASSVPQGNTIYF.

This clone occurred a few times. This chain links TRBV27 with TRBJ1-2; 9 nucleotides align to TRBD1. Losses at the gene ends were 5 bases for V and 6 bases for J; bases not matched to a gene: 7. This CDR3 is built from 14 residues. From germline, CDR1 is MNHEY and CDR2 SMNVEV (reference sequence). CDR3 region: CASSPQGQGHGYTF. CDR3 sequence (DNA): TGTGCCAGCAGTCCTCAGGGACAGGGCCATGGCTACACCTTC.

V usage is TRBV9 and J usage is TRBJ2-1; TRBD1 might be the D (6 bases). Between the trimmed V and J ends, which lost 3 bases and 0 bases, there was a span of 13 bases. Germline assignment: CDR1 SGDLS and CDR2 YYNGEE. CDR3 length: 16 residues. CDR3 residues: CASSAQGISSYNEQFF. The DNA for the CDR3 is TGTGCCAGCAGCGCCCAGGGGATCAGCTCCTACAATGAGCAGTTCTTC.

The gene calls are TRBV9 and TRBJ1-1, with TRBD1 as a possible D gene (6 bases). The CDR3 consists of 15 residues. Trimming removed 2 bases from V and 0 bases from J, with 11 bases in between. Germline CDR1 is SGDLS and CDR2 is YYNGEE. The CDR3 DNA reads as TGTGCCAGCAGCGTGCGGGGGGGCGTGAACACTGAAGCTTTCTTT. Amino acid sequence: CASSVRGGVNTEAFF.

This chain links TRBV5-1 with TRBJ1-1; tentative D call: TRBD1 (5 bases). Germline lookup yields CDR1 SGHRS and CDR2 YFSETQ. CDR3 length: 15 residues. Trimming took off 4 bases at V and 3 bases at J, with 16 bases between the two ends. CDR3 sequence (DNA): TGCGCCAGCAGCGAAGGGACCGAAACAGACACTGAAGCTTTCTTT. This sequence encodes CASSEGTETDTEAFF.

Here the CDR3 reads CASSDREGEKLFF. CDR3 in DNA: TGTGCCAGCAGTGACAGGGAGGGTGAAAAACTGTTTTTT. The chain recombines TRBV27 with TRBJ1-4, with 7 bases fitting TRBD1. J gave up 7 bases and V 5 bases, and 4 bases lay outside the gene matches. Germline values: CDR1 MNHEY, CDR2 SMNVEV (reference sequence). This CDR3 has 13 amino acids.

This clone was seen ten or more times. The chain carries TRBV5-1 and TRBJ1-1; no clear D gene. The CDR3 is 11 residues long. The germline gives CDR1 SGHRS, CDR2 YFSETQ. The V gene lost 0 bases and the J gene lost 3 bases, with 0 bases spanning the gap. CDR3 loop: CASSLDTEAFF. The DNA of the CDR3 is TGCGCCAGCAGCTTGGACACTGAAGCTTTCTTT.

This clone was counted ten times or more. Different DNA sequences within this sample yield the same CDR3. CDR3 loop: CASSKGSGQETQYF. The CDR3 DNA follows: TGTGCCAGCAGCAAAGGCAGCGGGCAAGAGACCCAGTACTTC. The chain links TRBV21-1 to TRBJ2-5; the table's D call TRBD2 went unverified against the DNA. TRBV21-1 is a pseudogene locus. This CDR3 spans 14 amino acids.

This clone was picked up a small number of times. The J gene is TRBJ2-7, the V gene TRBV27; D is possibly TRBD2 (6 bases). The germline V gene has CDR1 MNHEY and CDR2 SMNVEV (reference sequence). The CDR3 consists of 14 residues. Trimming took off 2 bases at V and 5 bases at J, with 13 bases between the two ends. The DNA of the CDR3 is TGTGCCAGCAGTTTACTCGGGACTCCTCACGAGCAGTACTTC. The encoded protein is CASSLLGTPHEQYF.

The chain joins TRBV7-2 to TRBJ2-3; D is uncertain. The CDR3 runs 14 residues. The V end was cut by 5 bases, the J end by 3 bases, with 12 bases between. Germline CDR1 and CDR2: SGHTA and FQGNSA. In DNA form, the CDR3 reads TGTGCCAGCAGCAATTACCAGGAGACAGATACGCAGTATTTT. This translates into CASSNYQETDTQYF.

The rearrangement links TRBV6-6 to TRBJ2-5, with D tentatively TRBD2 (6 bases). This CDR3 spans 15 amino acids. The V and J ends lost 4 bases and 4 bases respectively, with 16 bases between them. Germline V gene sequence: CDR1 MNHNY, CDR2 SVGAGI (reference sequence). The CDR3 is CASSSQGGGLETQYF. Written as DNA, the CDR3 is TGTGCCAGCAGTTCCCAGGGAGGAGGGCTAGAGACCCAGTACTTC.

This clone was seen more than once but under ten times. The V gene is TRBV7-2, the J gene TRBJ1-2, with 7 nucleotides matching TRBD1. The CDR3 spans 12 residues. The germline gives CDR1 SGHTA, CDR2 FQGNSA. V lost 6 bases, J lost 8 bases, and 6 bases stayed unmatched. The CDR3 protein is CASSPDRPGYTF. CDR3 DNA sequence: TGTGCCAGCAGTCCGGACAGGCCGGGCTACACCTTC.

This clone was seen at least ten times. The V and J genes are TRBV10-2 and TRBJ1-5, with 7 positions matching TRBD1. Germline CDR1 is WSHSY and CDR2 is SAAADI. The ends lost 3 bases at V and 5 bases at J; junction bases unmatched: 4. The CDR3 runs to 14 residues. The CDR3 DNA sequence: TGCGCCAGCAGTGAAAAACAGGGGTATCAGCCCCAGCATTTT. Translating gives CASSEKQGYQPQHF.

This clone was seen many times. This chain joins TRBV29-1 and TRBJ2-2, with 9 bases aligning to TRBD2. The trim removed 5 bases at V and 7 bases at J, leaving 8 bases unmatched. The CDR3 is made up of 14 amino acids. Germline V gene data show CDR1 as SQVTM and CDR2 as ANQGSEA. CDR3 sequence: CSVRSGSLGGELFF. The CDR3 DNA is TGCAGCGTTCGTAGCGGGAGCCTAGGCGGGGAGCTGTTTTTT.

This chain joins TRBV28 and TRBJ2-7; the D gene is possibly TRBD2 (6 bases). Trimming left V 2 bases short and J 2 bases short, with 16 bases between. The V gene's germline CDR1 is MDHEN and CDR2 SYDVKM. The CDR3 totals 16 residues. CDR3 nucleotides: TGTGCCAGCAGTTTAGATAGTGGGACTCCCACCTACGAGCAGTACTTC. This translates into CASSLDSGTPTYEQYF.

The chain couples TRBV4-1 to TRBJ1-2; D gene uncertain. The ends were cut back, 7 bases at V and 4 bases at J, with 10 bases in the middle. CDR1 MGHRA and CDR2 YSYEKL come from the germline V gene. This CDR3 has 12 residues. The CDR3 bases are TGCGCCAGCACCTTGGACGGCTATGGCTACACCTTC. Translation: CASTLDGYGYTF.

This clone appeared many times. The rearrangement joins TRBV28 to TRBJ2-1, with a weak D call TRBD1 (6 bases). V shed 9 bases and J shed 4 bases, with 7 bases lying between them. Germline CDR1 and CDR2: MDHEN and SYDVKM. CDR3 size: 11 residues. The CDR3 sequence is CASDRYNEQFF. The CDR3 DNA reads TGTGCCAGTGACAGGTACAATGAGCAGTTCTTC.

This rearrangement joins TRBV7-9 to TRBJ2-1, with TRBD1 identical over 8 bases. The CDR3 has 15 residues. Germline-derived CDR1 and CDR2 are SEHNR and FQNEAQ (reference sequence). The junction had 3 bases not matched to a gene; V was cut back by 1 base and J by 4 bases. CDR3 DNA sequence: TGTGCCAGCAGCTTAGGCTGGACAGGGTACAATGAGCAGTTCTTC. Residues: CASSLGWTGYNEQFF.

This CDR3 reads CASSLGYGSGQYF. CDR3 in DNA: TGTGCCAGCAGCTTAGGGTACGGTTCGGGGCAGTACTTC. V gene TRBV7-9 combines with J gene TRBJ2-4; tentatively, D is TRBD2 (5 bases). Trimming took 1 base from V and 13 from J, leaving 14 bases between them. CDR1 is SEHNR and CDR2 is FQNEAQ in the germline V gene (reference sequence). The CDR3 contains 13 residues.

This clone occurred a few times. The rearrangement joins TRBV4-2 to TRBJ2-7; D is tentatively TRBD1 or TRBD2 (6 bases each). Per germline, CDR1 LGHNA and CDR2 YNFKEQ. Trimming cost V 3 bases and J 5 bases, with 20 bases left between them. The CDR3 consists of 16 residues. The CDR3 nucleotides read TGTGCCAGCAGCCATCGAAAAGGGGGGACCGCCGACGAGCAGTACTTC. Its translation: CASSHRKGGTADEQYF.